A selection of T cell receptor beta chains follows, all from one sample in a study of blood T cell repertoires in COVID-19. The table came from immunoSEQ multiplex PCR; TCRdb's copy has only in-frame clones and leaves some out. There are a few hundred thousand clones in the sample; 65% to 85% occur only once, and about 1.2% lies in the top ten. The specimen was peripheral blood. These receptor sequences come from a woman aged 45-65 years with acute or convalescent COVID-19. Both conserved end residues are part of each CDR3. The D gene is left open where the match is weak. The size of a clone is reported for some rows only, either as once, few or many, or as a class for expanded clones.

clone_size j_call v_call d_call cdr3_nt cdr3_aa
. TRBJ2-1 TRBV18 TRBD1 TGTGCCAGCTCTCAGGGACAGGGCACTGAGCAGTTCTTC CASSQGQGTEQFF
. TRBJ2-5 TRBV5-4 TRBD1 TGTGCCAGCAGCAGGGACAGGGATGGGACCCAGTACTTC CASSRDRDGTQYF
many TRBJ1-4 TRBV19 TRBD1 TGTGCCAGTAGCCTAGACGGGACAGTTAATGAAAAACTGTTTTTT CASSLDGTVNEKLFF
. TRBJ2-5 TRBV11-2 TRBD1 TGTGCCAGCTGCCAATCGACAGGGGCCTTAGCAGAGACCCAGTACTTC CASCQSTGALAETQYF
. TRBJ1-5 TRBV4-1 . TGCGCCAGCAGCCAAGATCATATAGGGCAGGGTTCACAGCCCCAGCATTTT CASSQDHIGQGSQPQHF
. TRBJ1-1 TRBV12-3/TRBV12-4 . TGTGCCAGCAGTTCCCTTGGGGGGGGAGAAGCTTTCTTT CASSSLGGGEAFF
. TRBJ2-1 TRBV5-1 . TGCGCCAGCAGTTCGGAATCTAGCTACAATGAGCAGTTCTTC CASSSESSYNEQFF
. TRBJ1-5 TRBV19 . TGTGCCAGTAGTGCCGATACAGGGCGGTTGTCTCAGCCCCAGCATTTT CASSADTGRLSQPQHF
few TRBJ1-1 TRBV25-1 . TGTGCCAGCAGTGAAACACGAACCGAAGCTTTCTTT CASSETRTEAFF
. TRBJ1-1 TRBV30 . TGTGCCTGGAGTACCGGTTTATCCAACACTGAAGCTTTCTTT CAWSTGLSNTEAFF
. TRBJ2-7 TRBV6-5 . TGTGCCAGCAGAGCCCGGGGGGAGCAGTACTTC CASRARGEQYF
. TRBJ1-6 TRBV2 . TGTGCCAGCATCCGGGAGCCTAATTCACCCCTCCACTTT CASIREPNSPLHF
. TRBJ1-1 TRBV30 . TGTGCCTGGAGGCAGGGGAACACTGAAGCTTTCTTT CAWRQGNTEAFF
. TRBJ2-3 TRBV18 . TGTGCCAGCTCACCCCTAGGAGGCACAGATACGCAGTATTTT CASSPLGGTDTQYF